These 22 T cell receptor beta chains were all obtained from the same sample, sequenced in a study of OX40 agonist ivuxolimab in advanced cancers. Profiled with immunoSEQ multiplex PCR; TCRdb holds only in-frame clones, not every one. The sample carries tens of thousands of clones, roughly nine tenths recorded once. This material consisted of CD4+ or CD8+ T cells sorted from blood, taken in a trial of the OX40 agonist ivuxolimab. These receptors all come from an adult with an advanced solid tumor such as melanoma, head and neck, liver or kidney cancer.

V is TRBV27 and J is TRBJ2-6; 9 bases agree with TRBD2. This CDR3 region has 20 residues. Trimming cost V 2 bases and J 2 bases; bases outside gene matches: 13. The V gene's germline CDR1 is MNHEY and CDR2 SMNVEV (reference sequence). The CDR3 nucleotides read TGTGCCAGCAGTTTACTTTGGCGGGAGGGCCGCGTCCCTGGGGCCAACGTCCTGACTTTC. The encoded protein is CASSLLWREGRVPGANVLTF. The variable domain in full, completed from reference TRBV27 and TRBJ2-6, reads EAQVTQNPRYLITVTGKKLTVTCSQNMNHEYMSWYRQDPGLGLRQIYYSMNVEVTDKGDVPEGYKVSRKEKRNFPLILESPSPNQTSLYFCASSLLWREGRVPGANVLTFGAGSRLTVL.

V is TRBV7-3 and J is TRBJ2-1, with 9 bases that match TRBD2. Per the germline V gene, CDR1 is SGHTA and CDR2 is FQGTGA. Trimming cost V 2 bases and J 6 bases; bases outside gene matches: 5. This CDR3 comprises 15 residues. The DNA for the CDR3 is TGTGCCAGCAGCTTACTAGCGGGATATCTCAATGAGCAGTTCTTC. Residues: CASSLLAGYLNEQFF.

The chain carries TRBV6-5 and TRBJ2-7, with 8 bases lining up with TRBD2. Per germline, CDR1 MNHEY and CDR2 SVGAGI. The CDR3 runs to 14 residues. Trimming at V came to 0 bases and at J to 2 bases, leaving 0 bases not matched to a gene. The CDR3 reads CASSYSTSAYEQYF. As DNA, the CDR3 is TGTGCCAGCAGTTACTCGACTAGCGCCTACGAGCAGTACTTC.

The chain employs TRBV11-2 and TRBJ2-7; the D gene is possibly TRBD1 (5 bases). The V gene's germline CDR1 is SGHAT and CDR2 FQNNGV. The CDR3 sequence is 15 residues long. V lost 1 base, J lost 3 bases, and 13 bases lay in between. Written as DNA, the CDR3 is TGTGCCAGCAGCTTAGTTATGGACACAAACTACGAGCAGTACTTC. Translating gives CASSLVMDTNYEQYF.

The gene calls are TRBV6-1 and TRBJ2-2; 9 nucleotides agree with TRBD2. J gave up 4 bases and V 0 bases, and 0 bases lay outside the gene matches. The CDR3 consists of 15 residues. The V gene's germline CDR1 is MNHNS and CDR2 SASEGT. CDR3 DNA: TGTGCCAGCAGTGAAGCTAGCGGGAGCACCGGGGAGCTGTTTTTT. It encodes CASSEASGSTGELFF.

The chain carries TRBV28 and TRBJ1-2; a possible D gene is TRBD1 (5 bases). The CDR3 extends over 16 amino acids. Germline CDR1 reads MDHEN; CDR2 reads SYDVKM. Trimming stripped 4 bases from V and 0 bases from J, with 15 bases between. CDR3 amino acids: CASSSLRAPSNYGYTF. DNA of the CDR3: TGTGCCAGCAGTTCCCTCAGGGCCCCTTCTAACTATGGCTACACCTTC.

V is TRBV7-6 and J is TRBJ2-2, with D uncertain. CDR3 length: 14 residues. The V gene lost 3 bases and the J gene lost 6 bases, with 11 bases spanning the gap. Germline V gives CDR1 SGHVS, CDR2 FNYEAQ. The CDR3 is CASSFDLRSGELFF. CDR3 nucleotides: TGTGCCAGCAGCTTCGACTTGCGATCCGGGGAGCTGTTTTTT.

This sequence joins TRBV7-3 and TRBJ1-1; a possible D gene is TRBD1 (5 bases). This CDR3 is 13 amino acids long. Germline V gene sequence: CDR1 SGHTA, CDR2 FQGTGA. V was trimmed by 1 base and J by 3 bases, leaving 6 bases between them. The CDR3 reads CASSLRGDTEAFF. CDR3 bases: TGTGCCAGCAGCTTAAGAGGGGACACTGAAGCTTTCTTT.

The gene calls are TRBV15 and TRBJ1-3, with a possible D match to TRBD1 (5 bases). V lost 5 bases and J lost 7, with 15 bases in between. CDR1 is LNHNV, CDR2 YYDKDF, per germline (reference sequence). There are 14 residues in the CDR3. DNA of the CDR3: TGTGCCACCAGCCCAGGGCGACTCCCGAACACCATATATTTT. It translates to CATSPGRLPNTIYF.

The chain joins TRBV27 to TRBJ1-2; D is unresolved. This CDR3 has 15 amino acids. V was shortened by 5 bases and J by 4 bases, with 17 bases between the two germline ends. Germline values: CDR1 MNHEY, CDR2 SMNVEV (reference sequence). This chain's CDR3 is CASSPTFESLYGYTF. CDR3 DNA sequence: TGTGCCAGCAGTCCCACCTTCGAGTCCCTCTATGGCTACACCTTC.

This chain joins TRBV9 and TRBJ2-7, with 10 bases lining up with TRBD2. Looked up from germline, CDR1 is SGDLS and CDR2 is YYNGEE. This CDR3 is built from 15 residues. V shed 3 bases and J 2 bases; nucleotides not matched to a gene: 5. The CDR3 DNA is TGTGCCAGCAGCGCGGGGAGCGGGAGGGCCTACGAGCAGTACTTC. The encoded protein is CASSAGSGRAYEQYF. The variable domain in full, with the rest retrieved from reference TRBV9 and TRBJ2-7, is DSGVTQTPKHLITATGQRVTLRCSPRSGDLSVYWYQQSLDQGLQFLIQYYNGEERAKGNILERFSAQQFPDLHSELNLSSLELGDSALYFCASSAGSGRAYEQYFGPGTRLTVT.

The genes are TRBV4-1 and TRBJ2-1, with D tentatively TRBD1 or TRBD2 (5 bases each). This CDR3 has 17 residues. Per the germline V gene, CDR1 is MGHRA and CDR2 is YSYEKL. Trimming pared 2 bases from V and 7 bases from J, leaving 21 bases between. CDR3 in DNA: TGCGCCAGCAGCCAAAAACGGGCCCAGGGAGAGCGGAATGAGCAGTTCTTC. This gives the protein CASSQKRAQGERNEQFF.

This clone has more than one count but fewer than ten. The chain couples TRBV7-9 to TRBJ2-2; D remains ambiguous. V dropped 3 bases and J dropped 5 bases, with 4 bases sitting between them. CDR1 and CDR2 (germline): SEHNR, FQNEAQ (reference sequence). The CDR3 loop spans 12 amino acids. The CDR3 region is CASSFRTGELFF. DNA for the CDR3: TGTGCCAGCAGCTTCAGGACCGGGGAGCTGTTTTTT.

The chain is built from TRBV19 and TRBJ1-1; D uncertain. Trimming took 5 bases from V and 0 from J, leaving 13 bases between them. Germline V gene data show CDR1 as LNHDA and CDR2 as SQIVND (reference sequence). CDR3 length: 15 amino acids. CDR3 in DNA: TGTGCCAGTAGTGAACGACGGGAACTGAACACTGAAGCTTTCTTT. Protein product: CASSERRELNTEAFF.

The chain has TRBV9 and TRBJ2-7, with 14 bases fitting TRBD2. The CDR3 is 15 residues long. Germline V gene lookup returns CDR1 SGDLS and CDR2 YYNGEE. Trimming cost V 4 bases and J 2 bases; bases outside gene matches: 2. Here the CDR3 reads CASSKTSGRAYEQYF. The CDR3 coding sequence is TGTGCCAGCAGCAAGACTAGCGGGAGGGCCTACGAGCAGTACTTC.

The J gene is TRBJ2-1, the V gene TRBV19; the D gene is possibly TRBD1 (6 bases). V lost 3 bases and J 6 bases, leaving 15 bases between the germline ends. Germline V lookup: CDR1 LNHDA, CDR2 SQIVND (reference sequence). The CDR3 totals 15 residues. The CDR3 nucleotides read TGTGCCAGTAGTATTGTGTCCGGGACATTCAATGAGCAGTTCTTC. Its translation: CASSIVSGTFNEQFF.

This clone appeared once. The chain uses TRBV2 and TRBJ2-7; tentatively, D is TRBD1 (5 bases). V was pared by 3 bases and J by 3 bases, with 12 bases between. Per the germline V gene, CDR1 is SNHLY and CDR2 is FYNNEI. The CDR3 totals 14 residues. The CDR3 spells CASSDLTAGYEQYF. In DNA form, the CDR3 reads TGTGCCAGCAGTGATTTGACAGCCGGCTACGAGCAGTACTTC. Full variable domain (outside the CDR3, taken from reference TRBV2 and TRBJ2-7): EPEVTQTPSHQVTQMGQEVILRCVPISNHLYFYWYRQILGQKVEFLVSFYNNEISEKSEIFDDQFSVERPDGSNFTLKIRSTKLEDSAMYFCASSDLTAGYEQYFGPGTRLTVT.

V and J are TRBV6-5 and TRBJ2-1; TRBD1 is a possible D gene (5 bases). CDR1 is MNHEY, CDR2 SVGAGI, per germline. This CDR3 region has 12 residues. V was pared by 5 bases and J by 6 bases, with 8 bases between. CDR3 bases: TGTGCCAGCAGTCCTGACAGCAATGAGCAGTTCTTC. It encodes CASSPDSNEQFF.

V and J are TRBV29-1 and TRBJ2-2; weak D call: TRBD1 (6 bases). CDR1 and CDR2 (germline): SQVTM, ANQGSEA. V lost 7 bases, J lost 4 bases, and 13 bases lay in between. This CDR3 is built from 13 residues. CDR3 bases: TGCAGCGCCGATGGGGGCCCCACCGGGGAGCTGTTTTTT. It specifies CSADGGPTGELFF.

This chain uses TRBV7-2 with TRBJ2-7; D ambiguous. Trimming left V 5 bases short and J 7 bases short, with 9 bases between. Germline CDR1 is SGHTA and CDR2 is FQGNSA. This CDR3 is built from 11 residues. The chain's CDR3 is CASSTGPEQYF. The DNA for the CDR3 is TGTGCCAGCAGCACCGGACCAGAGCAGTACTTC.

The V and J genes are TRBV9 and TRBJ2-5; weak D call: TRBD1 (5 bases). Germline CDR1 and CDR2: SGDLS and YYNGEE. Trimming shortened V by 2 bases and J by 4 bases, and 15 bases separated the two germline ends. The CDR3 has 15 amino acids. CDR3 bases: TGTGCCAGCAGCGTGTATGGCTCCCAGGGAGAGACCCAGTACTTC. Protein product: CASSVYGSQGETQYF.

V usage is TRBV6-1 and J usage is TRBJ1-1; tentatively, D is TRBD1 (5 bases). The CDR3 loop spans 15 amino acids. Between the trimmed V and J ends, which lost 4 bases and 4 bases, there was a span of 16 bases. The germline CDR1 and CDR2 sequences are MNHNS and SASEGT. CDR3 protein: CASSVEIGGGTEAFF. In DNA, the CDR3 is TGTGCCAGCAGTGTGGAAATCGGGGGAGGCACTGAAGCTTTCTTT.